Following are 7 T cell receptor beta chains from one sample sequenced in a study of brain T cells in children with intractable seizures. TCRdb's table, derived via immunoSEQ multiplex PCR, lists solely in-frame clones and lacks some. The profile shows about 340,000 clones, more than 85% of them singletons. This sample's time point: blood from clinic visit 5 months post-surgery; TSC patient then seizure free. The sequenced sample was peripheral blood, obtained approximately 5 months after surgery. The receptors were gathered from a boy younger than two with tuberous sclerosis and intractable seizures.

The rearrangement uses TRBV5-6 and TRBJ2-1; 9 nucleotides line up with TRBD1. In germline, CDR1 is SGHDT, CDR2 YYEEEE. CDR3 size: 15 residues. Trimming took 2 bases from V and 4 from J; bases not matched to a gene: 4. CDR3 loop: CASSLPGTGYNEQFF. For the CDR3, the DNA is TGTGCCAGCAGCTTACCCGGGACAGGGTACAATGAGCAGTTCTTC.

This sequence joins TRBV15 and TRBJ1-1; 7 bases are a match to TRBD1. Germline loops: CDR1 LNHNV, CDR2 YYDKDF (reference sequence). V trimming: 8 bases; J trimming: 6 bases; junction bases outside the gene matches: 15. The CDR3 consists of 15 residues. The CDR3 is CATQHLPGGMPEAFF. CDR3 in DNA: TGTGCCACCCAGCATCTGCCAGGGGGTATGCCTGAAGCTTTCTTT. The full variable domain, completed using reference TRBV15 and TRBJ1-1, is DAMVIQNPRYQVTQFGKPVTLSCSQTLNHNVMYWYQQKSSQAPKLLFHYYDKDFNNEADTPDNFQSRRPNTSFCFLDIRSPGLGDTAMYLCATQHLPGGMPEAFFGQGTRLTVV.

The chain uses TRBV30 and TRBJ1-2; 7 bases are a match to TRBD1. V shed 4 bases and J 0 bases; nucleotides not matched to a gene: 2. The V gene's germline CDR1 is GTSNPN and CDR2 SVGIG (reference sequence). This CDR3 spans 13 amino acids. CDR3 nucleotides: TGTGCCTGGAAAGACAGGGCTAACTATGGCTACACCTTC. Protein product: CAWKDRANYGYTF.

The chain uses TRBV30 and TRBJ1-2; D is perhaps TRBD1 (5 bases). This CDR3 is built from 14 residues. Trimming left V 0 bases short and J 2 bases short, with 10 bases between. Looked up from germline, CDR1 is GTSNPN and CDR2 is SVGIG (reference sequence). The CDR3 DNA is TGTGCCTGGAGTGTAGGGGCTTTCAACTATGGCTACACCTTC. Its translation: CAWSVGAFNYGYTF. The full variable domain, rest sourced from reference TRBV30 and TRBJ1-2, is SQTIHQWPATLVQPVGSPLSLECTVEGTSNPNLYWYRQAAGRGLQLLFYSVGIGQISSEVPQNLSASRPQDRQFILSSKKLLLSDSGFYLCAWSVGAFNYGYTFGSGTRLTVV.

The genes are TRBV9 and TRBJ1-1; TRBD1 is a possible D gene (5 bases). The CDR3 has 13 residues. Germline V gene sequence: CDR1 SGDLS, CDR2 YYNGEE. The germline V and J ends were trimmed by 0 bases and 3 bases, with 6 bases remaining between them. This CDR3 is CASSVGGYTEAFF. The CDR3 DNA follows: TGTGCCAGCAGCGTAGGGGGCTACACTGAAGCTTTCTTT.

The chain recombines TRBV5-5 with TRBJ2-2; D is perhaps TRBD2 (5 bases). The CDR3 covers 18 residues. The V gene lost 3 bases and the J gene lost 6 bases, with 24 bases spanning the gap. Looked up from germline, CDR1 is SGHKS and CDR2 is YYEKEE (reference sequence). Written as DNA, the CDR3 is TGTGCCAGCAGCTCGTTACCTAGTAGCGTAACGGCCGCCGGGGAGCTGTTTTTT. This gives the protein CASSSLPSSVTAAGELFF.

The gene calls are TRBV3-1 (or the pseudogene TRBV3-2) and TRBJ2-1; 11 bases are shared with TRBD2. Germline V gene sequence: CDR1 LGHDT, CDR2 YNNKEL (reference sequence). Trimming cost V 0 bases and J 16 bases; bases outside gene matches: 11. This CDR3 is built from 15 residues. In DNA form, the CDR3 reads TGTGCCAGCAGCCAAGATCCCTTCCTAGCGGGGGGTCTATTCTTC. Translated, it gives CASSQDPFLAGGLFF.